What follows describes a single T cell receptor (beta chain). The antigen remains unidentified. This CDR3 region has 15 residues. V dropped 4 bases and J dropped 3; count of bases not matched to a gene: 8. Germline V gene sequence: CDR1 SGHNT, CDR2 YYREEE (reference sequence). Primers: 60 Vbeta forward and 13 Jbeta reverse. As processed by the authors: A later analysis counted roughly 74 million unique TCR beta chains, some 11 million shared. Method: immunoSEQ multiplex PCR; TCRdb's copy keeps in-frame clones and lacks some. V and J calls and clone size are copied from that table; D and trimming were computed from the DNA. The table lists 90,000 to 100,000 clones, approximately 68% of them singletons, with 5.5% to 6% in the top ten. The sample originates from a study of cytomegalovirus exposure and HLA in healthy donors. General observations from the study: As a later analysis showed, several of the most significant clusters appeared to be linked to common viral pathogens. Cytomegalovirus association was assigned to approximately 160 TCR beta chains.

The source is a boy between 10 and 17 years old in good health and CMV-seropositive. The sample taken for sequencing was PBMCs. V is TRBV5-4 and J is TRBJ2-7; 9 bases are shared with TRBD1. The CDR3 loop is CASSVRTTGGYEQYF. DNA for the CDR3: TGTGCCAGCAGCGTACGGACGACAGGGGGCTACGAGCAGTACTTC.